A single sample gave rise to the 29 T cell receptor beta chains below, sequenced in a study of blood T cell repertoires in COVID-19. Using immunoSEQ multiplex PCR, the repertoire was profiled, and TCRdb retains in-frame clones only, with some absent. The table shows roughly 210,000 clones, with around 90% occurring only once. The sequenced sample was PBMCs or T cells enriched from blood (not recorded which). These receptors were taken from a man aged 25-40 years in a cohort exposed to, infected with or recovered from COVID-19 (not recorded which).

This clone came up once. This chain connects TRBV6-4 to TRBJ2-1, with 8 bases fitting TRBD2. J lost 8 bases, V lost 2 bases, and 5 bases had no gene match. Germline CDR1 is MRHNA and CDR2 is SNTAGT. The CDR3 covers 14 residues. The CDR3 coding sequence is TGTGCCAGCAGTGACGAGGCGGGAGGCTATGAGCAGTTCTTC. Translation gives CASSDEAGGYEQFF.

The chain carries TRBV7-2 and TRBJ1-2, with 8 positions matching TRBD1. The J segment lost 5 bases and the V segment lost 4 bases, leaving 9 bases of the junction unmatched. CDR1 is SGHTA and CDR2 is FQGNSA in the germline V gene. The CDR3 length is 15 residues. The CDR3 protein is CASSSRDRKNYGYTF. The CDR3 coding sequence is TGTGCCAGCAGCTCCCGGGACAGGAAAAATTATGGCTACACCTTC. Variable domain in full (rest from reference TRBV7-2 and TRBJ1-2): GAGVSQSPSNKVTEKGKDVELRCDPISGHTALYWYRQSLGQGLEFLIYFQGNSAPDKSGLPSDRFSAERTGGSVSTLTIQRTQQEDSAVYLCASSSRDRKNYGYTFGSGTRLTVV.

The gene calls are TRBV6-5 and TRBJ1-6; D ambiguous. The germline V gene has CDR1 MNHEY and CDR2 SVGAGI. There are 12 residues in the CDR3. V gave up 0 bases and J gave up 13 bases, with 7 bases separating them. CDR3 amino acids: CASSYSSTPLHF. CDR3 coding DNA: TGTGCCAGCAGTTACTCAAGCACTCCCCTCCACTTT.

V and J are TRBV28 and TRBJ2-6; 8 nucleotides agree with TRBD2. CDR1 and CDR2 (germline): MDHEN, SYDVKM. This CDR3 has 15 residues. J lost 1 base, V lost 6 bases, and 2 bases had no gene match. The CDR3 region is CASRTGGSGANVLTF. DNA for the CDR3: TGTGCCAGCAGGACGGGGGGGTCTGGGGCCAACGTCCTGACTTTC.

The V and J genes are TRBV18 and TRBJ1-5, with 7 bases fitting TRBD1. CDR3 size: 15 residues. Germline lookup yields CDR1 KGHSH and CDR2 LQKENI. V trimming: 3 bases; J trimming: 5 bases; junction bases outside the gene matches: 7. CDR3 region: CASSPEQGSDQPQHF. In DNA form, the CDR3 reads TGTGCCAGCTCACCCGAACAGGGGTCAGATCAGCCCCAGCATTTT.

The V call is TRBV6-2 or TRBV6-3, the J call TRBJ2-2; 8 bases are shared with TRBD2. The CDR3 runs 18 residues. The germline V gene encodes CDR1 MNHEY and CDR2 SVGEGT. Losses at the gene ends were 2 bases for V and 5 bases for J; bases not matched to a gene: 13. The CDR3 coding sequence is TGTGCCAGCAGTTACCGAAAGATGGACGGGAGGGGGACCGGGGAGCTGTTTTTT. Translation gives CASSYRKMDGRGTGELFF.

Many counts were recorded for this clone. The gene calls are TRBV28 and TRBJ2-5; 9 bases align to TRBD2. From germline, CDR1 is MDHEN and CDR2 SYDVKM. The CDR3 is 16 residues long. Trimming took 5 bases from V and 2 from J; bases not matched to a gene: 9. The CDR3 loop is CASSPDSGSGQETQYF. For the CDR3, the DNA is TGTGCCAGCAGTCCAGATAGCGGGAGTGGGCAAGAGACCCAGTACTTC.

The chain's CDR3 is CASSHHDRGKREGYTF. The CDR3 DNA is TGTGCCAGCAGCCATCATGACAGGGGGAAGAGAGAGGGCTACACCTTC. V usage is TRBV14 and J usage is TRBJ1-2, with 9 bases lining up with TRBD1. Germline CDR1 is SGHDN and CDR2 is FVKESK. V lost 3 bases and J lost 8; bases outside the gene matches: 13. CDR3 length equals 16 residues.

V gene TRBV18 combines with J gene TRBJ2-3; D is uncertain. Germline values: CDR1 KGHSH, CDR2 LQKENI. The ends were cut back, 4 bases at V and 5 bases at J, with 7 bases in the middle. This CDR3 contains 12 residues. The CDR3, as DNA: TGTGCCAGCTCACTACCCTTAGATACGCAGTATTTT. Encoded protein: CASSLPLDTQYF. Using reference TRBV18 and TRBJ2-3 for the parts outside the CDR3, the full variable domain is NAGVMQNPRHLVRRRGQEARLRCSPMKGHSHVYWYRQLPEEGLKFMVYLQKENIIDESGMPKERFSAEFPKEGPSILRIQQVVRGDSAAYFCASSLPLDTQYFGPGTRLTVL.

V is TRBV27 and J is TRBJ2-3; 8 nucleotides match TRBD1. The length of the CDR3 is 16 residues. Germline values: CDR1 MNHEY, CDR2 SMNVEV (reference sequence). V trimming: 6 bases; J trimming: 7 bases; junction bases outside the gene matches: 15. The CDR3 loop is CASSKWDRPPEYTQYF. Written as DNA, the CDR3 is TGTGCCAGCAGCAAATGGGACAGGCCCCCCGAATATACGCAGTATTTT.

The chain joins TRBV6-5 to TRBJ2-7; perhaps TRBD1 as D (6 bases). CDR1 and CDR2 (germline): MNHEY, SVGAGI. The CDR3 extends over 16 amino acids. V lost 4 bases and J 3 bases, leaving 19 bases between the germline ends. In DNA, the CDR3 is TGTGCCAGCAGTTCCCCCGCCGGGACACGTTTCTACGAGCAGTACTTC. Protein: CASSSPAGTRFYEQYF.

This chain uses TRBV11-2 with TRBJ2-7, with D perhaps TRBD2 (7 bases). This CDR3 has 17 amino acids. From germline, CDR1 is SGHAT and CDR2 FQNNGV. Trimming pared 0 bases from V and 3 bases from J, leaving 18 bases between. CDR3 amino acids: CASSLEPRGRAVYEQYF. The CDR3 nucleotides are TGTGCCAGCAGCTTAGAGCCTAGGGGGAGGGCGGTCTACGAGCAGTACTTC.

The genes are TRBV7-8 and TRBJ2-3; 12 positions match TRBD1. Per germline, CDR1 SGHVS and CDR2 FQNEAQ. Trimming at V came to 3 bases and at J to 6 bases, leaving 10 bases not matched to a gene. The CDR3 totals 17 residues. CDR3 DNA sequence: TGTGCCAGCAGCTTTAATCGGGGACAGGGGGCAGCGGATACGCAGTATTTT. Translation gives CASSFNRGQGAADTQYF.

The chain recombines TRBV9 with TRBJ2-7; D ambiguous. Trimming took 0 bases from V and 0 from J, leaving 7 bases between them. From germline, CDR1 is SGDLS and CDR2 YYNGEE. The length of the CDR3 is 14 residues. The CDR3 sequence is CASSVASSSYEQYF. Written as DNA, the CDR3 is TGTGCCAGCAGCGTAGCTTCGAGCTCCTACGAGCAGTACTTC. The variable domain in full, with the rest retrieved from reference TRBV9 and TRBJ2-7, is DSGVTQTPKHLITATGQRVTLRCSPRSGDLSVYWYQQSLDQGLQFLIQYYNGEERAKGNILERFSAQQFPDLHSELNLSSLELGDSALYFCASSVASSSYEQYFGPGTRLTVT.

The V gene is TRBV27, the J gene TRBJ2-3; D is uncertain. Trimming removed 5 bases from V and 2 bases from J, with 5 bases in between. The CDR3 has 12 residues. Germline assignment: CDR1 MNHEY and CDR2 SMNVEV (reference sequence). The CDR3 region is CASSRDTDTQYF. The CDR3 DNA is TGTGCCAGCAGTCGCGACACAGATACGCAGTATTTT.

The chain joins TRBV5-8 to TRBJ2-4; no clear D. The CDR3 consists of 14 residues. The V gene lost 6 bases and the J gene lost 0 bases, with 10 bases spanning the gap. Germline V CDR1 and CDR2: SGHTS, YDEGEE. The chain's CDR3 is CASNRRLAKNIQYF. CDR3 DNA sequence: TGTGCCAGCAATAGGCGACTAGCCAAAAACATTCAGTACTTC.

The chain has TRBV28 and TRBJ2-1, with TRBD2 matching over 7 bases. CDR1 MDHEN and CDR2 SYDVKM come from the germline V gene. V dropped 3 bases and J dropped 2; count of bases not matched to a gene: 4. The CDR3 loop spans 15 amino acids. The CDR3 DNA sequence: TGTGCCAGCAGTTTCCGGGGGAGGGCCTACAATGAGCAGTTCTTC. It yields the protein CASSFRGRAYNEQFF.

The chain couples TRBV5-1 to TRBJ2-4; 8 positions agree with TRBD1. The CDR3 extends over 15 amino acids. The J segment lost 5 bases and the V segment lost 4 bases, leaving 8 bases of the junction unmatched. CDR1 and CDR2 (germline): SGHRS, YFSETQ. This CDR3 reads CASSPGGTGQNIQYF. The CDR3 DNA is TGCGCCAGCAGCCCCGGAGGGACAGGCCAAAACATTCAGTACTTC.

The CDR3 sequence: CASSQGWGTSDEQYF. DNA for the CDR3: TGCGCCAGCAGCCAAGGATGGGGGACTAGCGACGAGCAGTACTTC. The chain has TRBV4-1 and TRBJ2-7, with 10 bases lining up with TRBD2. The CDR3 runs to 15 residues. V shed 1 base, J shed 5 bases, and the junction held 5 bases outside the gene matches. Germline V gives CDR1 MGHRA, CDR2 YSYEKL.

The chain couples TRBV11-3 to TRBJ1-1; 10 bases are shared with TRBD1. The CDR3 has 15 amino acids. V trimming: 1 base; J trimming: 5 bases; junction bases outside the gene matches: 4. The germline V gene has CDR1 SGHNT and CDR2 YENEEA. CDR3 amino acids: CASSLGGQGGTEAFF. The CDR3, as DNA: TGTGCCAGCAGCTTAGGTGGACAGGGGGGGACTGAAGCTTTCTTT.

This chain joins TRBV12-5 and TRBJ2-2; 9 bases align to TRBD1. CDR1 is LGHNT, CDR2 FRNRAP, per germline. This CDR3 is built from 16 residues. Trimming took 6 bases from V and 3 from J; bases not matched to a gene: 8. The DNA for the CDR3 is TGTGCTAGTGGGGAGACGACAGGGGGTGACACCGGGGAGCTGTTTTTT. Protein sequence: CASGETTGGDTGELFF.

V is TRBV6-2 or TRBV6-3 and J is TRBJ2-7; 8 bases are a match to TRBD2. Germline trimming cut 4 bases from V and 6 bases from J; bases unmatched to any gene: 8. Looked up from germline, CDR1 is MNHEY and CDR2 is SVGEGT. CDR3 length equals 14 residues. CDR3 protein: CASSWTGGVVEQYF. The CDR3 nucleotides read TGTGCCAGCAGTTGGACGGGAGGGGTAGTCGAGCAGTACTTC.

The J gene is TRBJ2-3, the V gene TRBV6-1; D possibly corresponds to TRBD2 (6 bases). The CDR3 is 15 residues long. Looked up from germline, CDR1 is MNHNS and CDR2 is SASEGT. V lost 3 bases and J 2 bases, leaving 12 bases between the germline ends. The CDR3 sequence is CASSDLTGVTDTQYF. Here the CDR3 DNA reads TGTGCCAGCAGTGACCTTACGGGGGTCACAGATACGCAGTATTTT.

This chain uses TRBV19 with TRBJ1-6; TRBD1 aligns across 8 bases. Germline V gene lookup returns CDR1 LNHDA and CDR2 SQIVND (reference sequence). This CDR3 region has 16 residues. After removal of 3 bases from V and 10 bases from J, the junction contained 11 bases not matched to a gene. Written as DNA, the CDR3 is TGTGCCAGTAGTATTCCATCCGGGACAGGCGGGTCACCCCTCCACTTT. Amino acid sequence: CASSIPSGTGGSPLHF.

The chain has TRBV6-5 and TRBJ2-1; D gene ambiguous. Between the trimmed V and J ends, which lost 1 base and 6 bases, there was a span of 7 bases. In germline, CDR1 is MNHEY, CDR2 SVGAGI. There are 13 residues in the CDR3. CDR3 sequence (DNA): TGTGCCAGCAGTTACTACCTCGGCAATGAGCAGTTCTTC. Translation gives CASSYYLGNEQFF.

The rearrangement links TRBV29-1 to TRBJ2-3; 8 nucleotides line up with TRBD1. Germline CDR1 and CDR2: SQVTM and ANQGSEA. CDR3 size: 14 residues. Trimming took 6 bases from V and 7 from J; bases not matched to a gene: 12. CDR3 loop: CSVLMDRAQNTQYF. For the CDR3, the DNA is TGCAGCGTCCTCATGGACAGGGCCCAAAATACGCAGTATTTT.

This chain connects TRBV9 to TRBJ2-7; TRBD2 matches 8 bases. J lost 3 bases, V lost 4 bases, and 6 bases had no gene match. There are 14 residues in the CDR3. Germline V gene data show CDR1 as SGDLS and CDR2 as YYNGEE. This chain's CDR3 is CASSSLAENYEQYF. CDR3 coding DNA: TGTGCCAGCAGCTCACTAGCGGAGAACTACGAGCAGTACTTC.

This chain links TRBV5-5 with TRBJ2-1; 9 nucleotides match TRBD2. Germline-derived CDR1 and CDR2 are SGHKS and YYEKEE (reference sequence). V shed 0 bases and J 3 bases; nucleotides not matched to a gene: 16. The CDR3 totals 20 residues. DNA for the CDR3: TGTGCCAGCAGCTTGGGAGTGGTAGTCATGGGACTAGCAGGCTACAATGAGCAGTTCTTC. It specifies CASSLGVVVMGLAGYNEQFF.

The sample holds one count of this clone. V gene TRBV18 combines with J gene TRBJ1-5, with TRBD1 as a possible D gene (6 bases). V lost 6 bases and J lost 2, with 14 bases in between. Germline V gene sequence: CDR1 KGHSH, CDR2 LQKENI. CDR3 length: 15 amino acids. The CDR3 reads CASSRQGKGNQPQHF. The CDR3 DNA is TGTGCCAGCTCCCGCCAGGGGAAAGGCAATCAGCCCCAGCATTTT.